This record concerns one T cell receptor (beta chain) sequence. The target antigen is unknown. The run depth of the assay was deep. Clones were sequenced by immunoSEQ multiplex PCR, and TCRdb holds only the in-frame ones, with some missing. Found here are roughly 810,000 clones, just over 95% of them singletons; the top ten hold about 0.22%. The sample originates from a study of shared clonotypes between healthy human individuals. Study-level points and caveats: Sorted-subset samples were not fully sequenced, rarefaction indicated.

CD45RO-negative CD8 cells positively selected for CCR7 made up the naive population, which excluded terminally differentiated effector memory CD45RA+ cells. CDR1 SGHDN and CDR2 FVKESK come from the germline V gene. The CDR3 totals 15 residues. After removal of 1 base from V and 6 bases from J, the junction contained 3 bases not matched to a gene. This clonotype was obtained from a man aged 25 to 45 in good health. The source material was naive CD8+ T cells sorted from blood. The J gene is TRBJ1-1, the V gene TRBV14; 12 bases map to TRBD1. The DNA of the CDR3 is TGTGCCAGCAGCCAAGGGGACAGGGGGCGCCCTGAAGCTTTCTTT. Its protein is CASSQGDRGRPEAFF.